This passage covers 17 T cell receptor beta chains from one sample sequenced in a study of immune heterogeneity within non-small cell lung tumors. Genomic DNA from bulk tumor acted as the template, and around 630 ng was loaded per sample. The authors collected several far-apart biopsies from each primary tumor during surgery. Their non-small cell lung cancer was newly diagnosed and untreated, and the patients underwent curative surgery. TCR beta CDR3 was amplified by multiplex PCR using 32 V and 13 J primers. Via MiXCR, TCRdb re-called the multiplex PCR reads, giving one row per CDR3 protein. The sample lists about 7,200 distinct CDR3 sequences; around 21% were seen once. The sample comprised lung tumor tissue. Receptors originate from a man aged 55 to 70 with non-small cell lung cancer.

This clonotype was seen repeatedly, ten times or more. The chain recombines TRBV7-9 with TRBJ1-4, with a possible D match to TRBD1 (5 bases). This CDR3 comprises 16 residues. CDR1 is SEHNR and CDR2 is FQNEAQ in the germline V gene (reference sequence). With 2 bases removed from V and 0 bases from J, the gap between germline ends came to 10 bases. This CDR3 is CASSLTRGATNEKLFF. CDR3 DNA: TGTGCCAGCAGCTTAACCCGAGGGGCAACTAATGAAAAACTGTTTTTT. Complete variable domain (other parts from reference TRBV7-9 and TRBJ1-4): DTGVSQNPRHKITKRGQNVTFRCDPISEHNRLYWYRQTLGQGPEFLTYFQNEAQLEKSRLLSDRFSAERPKGSFSTLEIQRTEQGDSAMYLCASSLTRGATNEKLFFGSGTQLSVL.

On this clonotype itself: A much larger clone is a single base away; this may be a read error. The chain combines TRBV5-1 with TRBJ2-5, with D unclear. The CDR3 runs to 16 residues. V dropped 3 bases and J dropped 5 bases, with 20 bases sitting between them. Germline values: CDR1 SGHRS, CDR2 YFSETQ. CDR3 sequence (DNA): TGCGCCAGCAGCTCTGGAAAGGGAAATGTAGCCGAGACCCAGTACTTC. It yields the protein CASSSGKGNVAETQYF.

By sample fraction, this clonotype is medium-sized. The CDR3 nucleotides read TGCAGTGCAACGGACAGGGGCATAACGGCAGAGCAGTACTTC. Translated, it gives CSATDRGITAEQYF. The genes are TRBV20-1 and TRBJ2-7, with TRBD1 matching over 9 bases. In germline, CDR1 is DFQATT, CDR2 SNEGSKA (reference sequence). Trimming at V came to 6 bases and at J to 7 bases, leaving 13 bases not matched to a gene. There are 14 residues in the CDR3.

This clonotype was counted at least ten times. This chain links TRBV7-2 with TRBJ2-7; D perhaps matches TRBD2 (6 bases). CDR1 is SGHTA and CDR2 is FQGNSA in the germline V gene. V was shortened by 3 bases and J by 6 bases, with 9 bases between the two germline ends. This CDR3 is 12 amino acids long. CDR3 DNA sequence: TGTGCCAGCAGCTTCGGGGGTTCCGAGCAGTACTTC. It is translated as CASSFGGSEQYF.

By frequency in the sample, this clonotype is medium-sized. V is TRBV6-1 and J is TRBJ2-7, with no clear D. CDR1 is MNHNS and CDR2 is SASEGT in the germline V gene. This CDR3 region has 13 residues. V dropped 5 bases and J dropped 3 bases, with 11 bases sitting between them. CDR3: CASSPPTGYEQYF. The CDR3 DNA sequence: TGTGCCAGCAGTCCCCCGACCGGCTACGAGCAGTACTTC.

This clonotype occurred a few times. V is TRBV30 and J is TRBJ2-2; D call uncertain. Germline lookup yields CDR1 GTSNPN and CDR2 SVGIG (reference sequence). Trimming took off 6 bases at V and 4 bases at J, with 15 bases between the two ends. This CDR3 has 14 residues. CDR3 region: CACPPRGATGELFF. The CDR3 region has the DNA TGTGCCTGCCCCCCTCGTGGCGCCACCGGGGAGCTGTTTTTT. Filled out from reference TRBV30 and TRBJ2-2, the complete variable domain reads SQTIHQWPATLVQPVGSPLSLECTVEGTSNPNLYWYRQAAGRGLQLLFYSVGIGQISSEVPQNLSASRPQDRQFILSSKKLLLSDSGFYLCACPPRGATGELFFGEGSRLTVL.

This clonotype counts as medium-sized (0.01 to 0.1%). CDR3 nucleotide sequence: TGTGCCAGCAGTTCCCGGGACAGGGGGGTTTACGAGCAGTACTTC. This gives the protein CASSSRDRGVYEQYF. The rearrangement joins TRBV28 to TRBJ2-7; TRBD1 aligns across 11 bases. The trim removed 4 bases at V and 4 bases at J, leaving 6 bases unmatched. Germline V gene sequence: CDR1 MDHEN, CDR2 SYDVKM. The CDR3 loop spans 15 amino acids.

By sample share, this clonotype is medium-sized. The chain joins TRBV5-1 to TRBJ1-1, with D unclear. The germline V gene has CDR1 SGHRS and CDR2 YFSETQ. V was clipped by 6 bases and J by 4 bases, with 16 bases between them. CDR3 length: 14 amino acids. For the CDR3, the DNA is TGCGCCAGCACTACCGGGGAGGGCGGCACTGAAGCTTTCTTT. Translation: CASTTGEGGTEAFF.

As regards this clonotype: A read error is possible here, since a much larger clone lies one base away. The chain couples TRBV20-1 to TRBJ1-5, with D hard to call. The V gene lost 3 bases and the J gene lost 7 bases, with 13 bases spanning the gap. CDR3 length: 13 residues. Per the germline V gene, CDR1 is DFQATT and CDR2 is SNEGSKA (reference sequence). For the CDR3, the DNA is TGCAGTGCTAGCGAGACACTCGGGCAGCCCCAGCATTTT. Protein sequence: CSASETLGQPQHF.

This clonotype was observed many times. V usage is TRBV19 and J usage is TRBJ2-1, with a weak D call TRBD2 (5 bases). The germline V gene encodes CDR1 LNHDA and CDR2 SQIVND (reference sequence). CDR3 length: 15 amino acids. Deletions cut 5 bases from V and 2 bases from J, with 13 bases between. The CDR3 reads CASSFSAQAYNEQFF. CDR3 nucleotide sequence: TGTGCCAGTAGTTTTAGCGCCCAAGCCTACAATGAGCAGTTCTTC.

This clonotype is medium-sized (0.01 to 0.1%) by share. J is TRBJ1-1 and V is TRBV20-1; D gene ambiguous. Germline V gene data show CDR1 as DFQATT and CDR2 as SNEGSKA (reference sequence). CDR3 length: 13 amino acids. Trimming took off 5 bases at V and 1 base at J, with 11 bases between the two ends. The CDR3 bases are TGCAGTGCTGTCGGGTACTCGAACACTGAAGCTTTCTTT. Its translation is CSAVGYSNTEAFF.

V gene TRBV20-1 combines with J gene TRBJ2-7; 7 bases map to TRBD2. The germline gives CDR1 DFQATT, CDR2 SNEGSKA (reference sequence). Unmatched junction bases numbered 10, after V lost 5 bases and J lost 3 bases. This CDR3 contains 14 residues. CDR3 sequence reads: CSAHTGLRNYEQYF. The CDR3, as DNA: TGCAGTGCTCATACGGGACTACGGAACTACGAGCAGTACTTC.

Of note for this clonotype: This may be a read error, as it is one base from a much larger clone. The chain couples TRBV28 to TRBJ1-2; no clear D gene. The V and J ends lost 3 bases and 8 bases respectively, with 16 bases between them. This CDR3 comprises 14 residues. Germline V gene data show CDR1 as MDHEN and CDR2 as SYDVKM. DNA of the CDR3: TGTGCCAGCAGTTTGAGCAGGAGATTTTTCGGCTACACCTTC. Protein product: CASSLSRRFFGYTF.

This clonotype is medium-sized in the sample. The chain links TRBV6-1 to TRBJ1-4; D uncertain. Germline values: CDR1 MNHNS, CDR2 SASEGT. With 1 base removed from V and 8 bases from J, the gap between germline ends came to 5 bases. This CDR3 contains 12 residues. The CDR3 nucleotides are TGTGCCAGCAGTGAAGGGGGAGAAAAACTGTTTTTT. Its protein product is CASSEGGEKLFF.

This clonotype was picked up many times. The chain is built from TRBV7-6 and TRBJ2-1; D is unclear. The CDR3 is made up of 15 amino acids. Germline V gene lookup returns CDR1 SGHVS and CDR2 FNYEAQ. Trimming shortened V by 1 base and J by 2 bases, and 9 bases separated the two germline ends. The CDR3 reads CASSLEQITYNEQFF. CDR3 DNA: TGTGCCAGCAGCTTAGAACAGATTACCTACAATGAGCAGTTCTTC.

This clonotype was observed many times. The chain recombines TRBV27 with TRBJ2-5, with TRBD2 as a possible D gene (5 bases). Germline V CDR1 and CDR2: MNHEY, SMNVEV (reference sequence). The V end lost 6 bases, the J end lost 2 bases, and 13 bases lay between the germline ends. CDR3 length equals 14 residues. CDR3 sequence: CASSELGVQETQYF. The CDR3 DNA sequence: TGTGCCAGCAGCGAACTCGGGGTTCAAGAGACCCAGTACTTC.

Details on this clonotype: One base away lies a much larger clone, so this may be a sequencing read error. J is TRBJ2-2 and V is TRBV28, with TRBD2 identical over 7 bases. The germline gives CDR1 MDHEN, CDR2 SYDVKM. CDR3 length: 15 amino acids. The CDR3 sequence is CTSSLWEGNTGELFF. CDR3 coding DNA: TGTACCAGCAGTTTGTGGGAGGGAAACACCGGGGAGCTGTTTTTT. The variable domain in full, completed from reference TRBV28 and TRBJ2-2, reads DVKVTQSSRYLVKRTGEKVFLECVQDMDHENMFWYRQDPGLGLRLIYFSYDVKMKEKGDIPEGYSVSREKKERFSLILESASTNQTSMYLCTSSLWEGNTGELFFGEGSRLTVL.